This is a list of T cell receptor beta chains from one sample in a study of T cell changes during pregnancy in multiple sclerosis. Data came from immunoSEQ multiplex PCR; TCRdb stores just in-frame clones and leaves some out. The sample lists around 41,000 clones, over 80% occurring once. Specimen: CD4+ T cells from peripheral blood mononuclear cells, collected in the third trimester of pregnancy. The receptor source for this set is a female donor in good health, enrolled as a control in a pregnancy study. Each CDR3 is given with its conserved first and last residue. The D gene is left open where the match is weak. Some rows mark clone size as missing; the rest say once, few, many or name a class of expanded clone.

d_call,j_call,clone_size,v_call,cdr3_aa,cdr3_nt
NA,TRBJ2-5,once,TRBV11-2,CASSLDSQETQYF,TGTGCCAGCAGCCTGGACTCCCAGGAGACCCAGTACTTC
NA,TRBJ1-5,NA,TRBV6-5,CASSPGGNQPQHF,TGTGCCAGCAGTCCGGGAGGGAATCAGCCCCAGCATTTT
TRBD1,TRBJ1-1,NA,TRBV9,CASSVGGQGAGAFF,TGTGCCAGCAGCGTGGGCGGGCAGGGGGCTGGAGCTTTCTTT
TRBD1,TRBJ2-5,NA,TRBV5-5,CASSYQTGWETQYF,TGTGCCAGCAGCTACCAGACAGGGTGGGAGACCCAGTACTTC
TRBD2,TRBJ2-7,NA,TRBV11-2,CASSLGRGLYHEQYF,TGTGCCAGCAGCTTAGGTCGGGGACTATACCACGAGCAGTACTTC
TRBD1,TRBJ1-6,NA,TRBV9,CASSARQGVNSPLHF,TGTGCCAGCAGCGCCCGACAGGGGGTAAATTCACCCCTCCACTTT
NA,TRBJ1-5,NA,TRBV5-4,CASSINGGSNQPQHF,TGTGCCAGCAGCATAAATGGCGGAAGCAATCAGCCCCAGCATTTT
NA,TRBJ1-4,NA,TRBV7-2,CASSPGMAQRLFF,TGTGCCAGCAGCCCCGGTATGGCGCAGCGACTGTTTTTT
NA,TRBJ1-5,NA,TRBV15,CATSRDGRGSSNQPQHF,TGTGCCACCAGCAGAGATGGCAGGGGTTCGAGCAATCAGCCCCAGCATTTT
TRBD2,TRBJ2-5,NA,TRBV5-1,CASSLTSGGQETQYF,TGCGCCAGCAGCCTGACTAGCGGGGGGCAAGAGACCCAGTACTTC
TRBD1,TRBJ2-5,NA,TRBV9,CASSTGGPQETQYF,TGTGCCAGCAGTACAGGGGGCCCCCAAGAGACCCAGTACTTC
NA,TRBJ2-6,NA,TRBV18,CASSPTYRTDSSGANVLTF,TGTGCCAGCTCTCCTACCTATCGGACAGACAGCTCTGGGGCCAACGTCCTGACTTTC
TRBD1,TRBJ1-2,NA,TRBV27,CASSAPGQGAGYTF,TGTGCCAGCAGTGCACCGGGACAGGGGGCTGGCTACACCTTC
NA,TRBJ1-5,NA,TRBV5-1,CASSVDDRSTQPQHF,TGCGCCAGCAGCGTAGATGACAGGTCAACTCAGCCCCAGCATTTT
NA,TRBJ2-2,NA,TRBV7-3,CASSLRGANTGELFF,TGTGCCAGCAGCTTAAGAGGCGCCAACACCGGGGAGCTGTTTTTT
NA,TRBJ1-2,NA,TRBV10-3,CAIRIRVVANYGYTF,TGTGCCATCAGGATCAGGGTAGTGGCTAACTATGGCTACACCTTC
NA,TRBJ1-2,NA,TRBV6-5,CASSYSGTYNGGYTF,TGTGCCAGCAGTTACTCGGGCACCTACAATGGGGGCTACACCTTC
TRBD2,TRBJ2-3,NA,TRBV2,CASSPLAGGLTDTQYF,TGTGCCAGCAGTCCTCTAGCGGGGGGGCTTACAGATACGCAGTATTTT
NA,TRBJ2-2,NA,TRBV18,CASSLGQEGTGELFF,TGTGCCAGCTCACTTGGACAGGAGGGCACCGGGGAGCTGTTTTTT
TRBD1,TRBJ2-1,NA,TRBV5-1,CASSWVDRAGGEQFF,TGCGCCAGCAGCTGGGTGGACAGGGCAGGAGGTGAGCAGTTCTTC
TRBD2,TRBJ2-1,NA,TRBV15,CATSKNLGAGGPRDNEQFF,TGTGCCACCAGCAAAAACTTAGGGGCGGGGGGGCCTCGGGACAATGAGCAGTTCTTC
TRBD1,TRBJ2-7,NA,TRBV6-1,CASSQKAGGEQYF,TGTGCCAGCAGCCAAAAGGCAGGGGGCGAGCAGTACTTC
NA,TRBJ1-2,NA,TRBV20-1,CSASAGSGYTF,TGCAGTGCTAGCGCGGGATCTGGCTACACCTTC
NA,TRBJ1-1,NA,TRBV10-1,CASSEKGRTEAFF,TGCGCCAGCAGTGAAAAAGGGAGGACTGAAGCTTTCTTT
NA,TRBJ2-5,NA,TRBV11-2,CASSHVGRQETQYF,TGTGCCAGCAGCCACGTAGGCAGGCAAGAGACCCAGTACTTC
NA,TRBJ1-1,NA,TRBV6-4,CASSDDGLGTEAFF,TGTGCCAGCAGTGACGACGGGTTAGGCACTGAAGCTTTCTTT
TRBD2,TRBJ2-3,once,TRBV7-9,CASSLGWREGGDTQYF,TGTGCCAGCAGCTTAGGATGGCGGGAGGGAGGAGATACGCAGTATTTT
NA,TRBJ1-1,NA,TRBV18,CASSPGGGNTEAFF,TGTGCCAGCTCACCAGGGGGGGGCAACACTGAAGCTTTCTTT
NA,TRBJ2-7,NA,TRBV5-6,CASSLLGRSSYEQYF,TGTGCCAGCAGTCTTTTGGGCCGGTCCTCCTACGAGCAGTACTTC
TRBD1,TRBJ2-2,NA,TRBV7-9,CAIGPGDRGYSGELFF,TGTGCCATCGGGCCCGGGGACAGGGGGTACAGCGGGGAGCTGTTTTTT
NA,TRBJ1-1,NA,TRBV6-1,CASSVKNTEAFF,TGTGCCAGCAGCGTAAAAAACACTGAAGCTTTCTTT
NA,TRBJ1-1,NA,TRBV9,CASSPQPRGTEAFF,TGTGCCAGCAGCCCTCAGCCCAGGGGCACTGAAGCTTTCTTT
NA,TRBJ1-4,NA,TRBV27,CASRGTRGGNEKLFF,TGTGCCAGCCGAGGGACCCGGGGGGGTAATGAAAAACTGTTTTTT
NA,TRBJ2-7,few,TRBV5-6,CASSLAVGQTTSYEQYF,TGTGCCAGCAGCTTGGCGGTTGGGCAGACCACCTCCTACGAGCAGTACTTC
TRBD1,TRBJ2-1,NA,TRBV6-6,CASRTRDRGRDEQFF,TGTGCCAGCAGAACTCGGGACAGGGGGCGGGATGAGCAGTTCTTC
TRBD1,TRBJ2-7,NA,TRBV19,CASSIPGQGQAEQYF,TGTGCCAGTAGTATCCCGGGACAGGGTCAGGCCGAGCAGTACTTC
NA,TRBJ2-7,NA,TRBV2,CASSVEKSYEQYF,TGTGCCAGCAGTGTAGAAAAATCCTACGAGCAGTACTTC
TRBD1,TRBJ2-7,NA,TRBV2,CASSVGTGYSYEQYF,TGTGCCAGCAGTGTGGGGACAGGGTACTCCTACGAGCAGTACTTC
TRBD1,TRBJ1-5,NA,TRBV4-2,CASSRTGGDQPQHF,TGTGCCAGCAGCCGGACAGGGGGCGATCAGCCCCAGCATTTT
TRBD1,TRBJ2-2,NA,TRBV19,CASSLVWGKQSGQGSSGELFF,TGTGCCAGTAGTTTGGTTTGGGGGAAACAATCGGGACAGGGTTCCTCCGGGGAGCTGTTTTTT
NA,TRBJ2-5,NA,TRBV6-5,CASIPPGQGRETQYF,TGTGCCAGCATCCCCCCCGGTCAGGGTAGGGAGACCCAGTACTTC
TRBD1,TRBJ1-4,NA,TRBV15,CATSRQRGPNEKLFF,TGTGCCACCAGCAGACAGAGGGGGCCTAATGAAAAACTGTTTTTT
NA,TRBJ2-2,NA,TRBV10-3,CAISDSTGSRDTGELFF,TGTGCCATCAGTGACTCAACAGGGTCGAGGGACACCGGGGAGCTGTTTTTT
NA,TRBJ2-7,NA,TRBV19,CASSPNRVFRSYEQYF,TGTGCCAGTAGTCCAAACAGGGTTTTTAGATCCTACGAGCAGTACTTC
NA,TRBJ1-1,NA,TRBV7-8,CASSLISGATEAFF,TGTGCCAGCAGCTTAATATCAGGGGCCACTGAAGCTTTCTTT
NA,TRBJ1-4,NA,TRBV29-1,CSVDSGSGEKLFF,TGCAGCGTTGACAGCGGCAGCGGTGAAAAACTGTTTTTT
NA,TRBJ2-3,NA,TRBV27,CASSPRQGFTDTQYF,TGTGCCAGCAGTCCTCGGCAGGGGTTCACAGATACGCAGTATTTT
TRBD1,TRBJ1-4,NA,TRBV5-6,CASSLKDRGNEKLFF,TGTGCCAGCAGCTTGAAGGACAGGGGTAATGAAAAACTGTTTTTT
NA,TRBJ2-7,NA,TRBV7-9,CASSLEGGGYEQYF,TGTGCCAGCAGCTTAGAGGGTGGCGGGTACGAGCAGTACTTC
NA,TRBJ2-2,NA,TRBV12-2,CASPRLAPNTGELFF,TGTGCAAGTCCCCGATTGGCTCCGAACACCGGGGAGCTGTTTTTT
NA,TRBJ1-5,NA,TRBV18,CASNPGPNQPQHF,TGTGCCAGCAATCCAGGGCCCAATCAGCCCCAGCATTTT
TRBD1,TRBJ2-5,NA,TRBV2,CASSVGRGQETQYF,TGTGCCAGCAGTGTGGGCAGGGGGCAAGAGACCCAGTACTTC
NA,TRBJ1-2,few,TRBV5-4,CASSPTGGPYGYTF,TGTGCCAGCAGCCCGACGGGAGGGCCCTATGGCTACACCTTC